The present TCR beta chain was sequenced within a study of OX40 agonist ivuxolimab in advanced cancers. The CDR3 has 13 residues. V lost 5 bases and J 4 bases, leaving 11 bases between the germline ends. CDR1 is SEHNR and CDR2 is FQNEAQ in the germline V gene (reference sequence). Sequenced by immunoSEQ multiplex PCR; TCRdb stores in-frame clones only, minus some. The sample has some 90,000 clones; about 90% are singletons. The sample in question was CD4+ or CD8+ T cells sorted from blood, obtained in a trial of the OX40 agonist ivuxolimab. The clonotype originates from an adult with an advanced solid tumor such as melanoma, head and neck, liver or kidney cancer. The chain carries TRBV7-9 and TRBJ2-5; possible D gene TRBD1, 5 bases. The DNA of the CDR3 is TGTGCCAGCAGCCCGCAGGGATTAGAGACCCAGTACTTC. Translating gives CASSPQGLETQYF.